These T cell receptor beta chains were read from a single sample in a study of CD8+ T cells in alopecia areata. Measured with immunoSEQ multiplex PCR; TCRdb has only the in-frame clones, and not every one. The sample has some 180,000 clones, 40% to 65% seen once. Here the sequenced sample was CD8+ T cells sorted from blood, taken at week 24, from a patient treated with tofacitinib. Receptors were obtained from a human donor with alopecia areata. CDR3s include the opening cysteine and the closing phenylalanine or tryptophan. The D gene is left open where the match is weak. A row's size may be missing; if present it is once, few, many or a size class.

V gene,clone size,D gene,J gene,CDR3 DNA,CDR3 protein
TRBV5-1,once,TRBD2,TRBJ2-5,TGCGCCAGCAGCCAGGAACCTGGGGGGGGAGAAACCGAAGAGACCCAGTACTTC,CASSQEPGGGETEETQYF
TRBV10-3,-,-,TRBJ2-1,TGTGCCATCAGCGGGACGGATTCCTACAATGAGCAGTTCTTC,CAISGTDSYNEQFF
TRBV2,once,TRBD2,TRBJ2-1,TGTGCCAGCAGTGAACGTTTTGGACTAGCGGGGGGAAAATTTTTTAATGAGCAGTTCTTC,CASSERFGLAGGKFFNEQFF
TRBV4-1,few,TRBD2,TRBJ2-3,TGCGCCAGCAGCCAAGATGATCTAGCGGGGGGCACAGATACGCAGTATTTT,CASSQDDLAGGTDTQYF
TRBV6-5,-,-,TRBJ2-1,TGTGCCAGCAGTTGGGGGGACTACAATGAGCAGTTCTTC,CASSWGDYNEQFF
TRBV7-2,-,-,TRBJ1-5,TGTGCCAGCAGCTTATCGCAGGGGCTCGGTCAGCCCCAGCATTTT,CASSLSQGLGQPQHF
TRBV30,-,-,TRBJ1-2,TGTGCCTGGAAGGAGCACAGGGACTCCTATGGCTACACCTTC,CAWKEHRDSYGYTF
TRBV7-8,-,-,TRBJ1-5,TGTGCCAGCAGCTTAGGGGCGGGGACAAGCAATCAGCCCCAGCATTTT,CASSLGAGTSNQPQHF
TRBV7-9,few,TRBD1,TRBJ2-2,TGTGCCAGCAGCCGGGACAGAGTGACCGGGGAGCTGTTTTTT,CASSRDRVTGELFF
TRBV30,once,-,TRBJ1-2,TGTGCCTGGAGTATTGGGGATTCCTATGGCTACACCTTC,CAWSIGDSYGYTF
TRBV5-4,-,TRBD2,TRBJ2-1,TGTGCCAGCAGCTTGAATACGGGGGGGCTCAATGAGCAGTTCTTC,CASSLNTGGLNEQFF
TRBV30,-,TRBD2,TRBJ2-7,TGTGCCTCTTCTAGCGGGGGTGGCGACGAGCAGTACTTC,CASSSGGGDEQYF
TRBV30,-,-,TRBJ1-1,TGTGCCTGGAGTGTACTCGGACTCGGTGAAGCTTTCTTT,CAWSVLGLGEAFF
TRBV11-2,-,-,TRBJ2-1,TGTGCCAGCAGCTTAGGCTACTACAATGAGCAGTTCTTC,CASSLGYYNEQFF
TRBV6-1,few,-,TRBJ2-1,TGTGCCAGCAGCGATTCCCCGGGGAATGAGCAGTTCTTC,CASSDSPGNEQFF
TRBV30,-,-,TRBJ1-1,TGTGCCTGGAGACCAGGGAACACTGAAGCTTTCTTT,CAWRPGNTEAFF
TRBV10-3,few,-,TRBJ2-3,TGTGCCATCAGTGGGAGCGGTAGCACAGATACGCAGTATTTT,CAISGSGSTDTQYF
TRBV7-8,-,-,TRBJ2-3,TGTGCCAGCAGCCTCACCATAAACCCTAGCACAGATACGCAGTATTTT,CASSLTINPSTDTQYF
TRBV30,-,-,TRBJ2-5,TGTGCCTGGAGTGTAAGGGAGACCCAGTACTTC,CAWSVRETQYF
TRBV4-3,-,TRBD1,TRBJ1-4,TGCGCCAGCAGCGAGGGACAGAGCGGTGAAAAACTGTTTTTT,CASSEGQSGEKLFF
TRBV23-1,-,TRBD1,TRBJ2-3,TGCGCCAGCAGTCAATCGGGACAGGGGATCACAGATACGCAGTATTTT,CASSQSGQGITDTQYF
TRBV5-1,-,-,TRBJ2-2,TGCGCCAGCAGCTTGGAAGGGGAAGGTACCGGGGAGCTGTTTTTT,CASSLEGEGTGELFF